The present T cell receptor beta chain was sequenced within a study of blood T cells in healthy people across ages. In terms of origin and age, donors were healthy Caucasian individuals from Russia aged about 6 to 90. The draw of peripheral blood yielded ten milliliters from each donor. This CDR3 spans 15 amino acids. CDR1 LNHNV and CDR2 YYDKDF come from the germline V gene (reference sequence). V lost 0 bases and J lost 4, with 10 bases in between. This clonotype was detected once. Its target is unknown. Study-level findings and limits: Naive T cell percentage showed a strong correlation with the diversity of TCR beta.

Next came a second PCR, run for roughly 6 to 11 cycles, which used a sample-barcoded 5' primer along with a J-beta primer mix. TCRdb ran MiXCR on the 5' RACE reads and lists one entry per CDR3 protein. The sample has approximately 690,000 distinct CDR3 sequences, approximately 59% seen once; the top ten hold 30% to 40%. This TCR was recovered from a man aged 55 to 70 in good health. The chain couples TRBV15 to TRBJ1-5; D call uncertain. Sequencing was performed on blood. CDR3 sequence reads: CATSRDLGINQPQHF. CDR3 nucleotide sequence: TGTGCCACCAGCAGAGATCTAGGGATTAATCAGCCCCAGCATTTT.